These 10 T cell receptor beta chains share one sample of origin, sequenced in a study of blood T cell repertoires in COVID-19. Libraries were prepared by immunoSEQ multiplex PCR; TCRdb keeps only in-frame clonotypes and omits some of them. The data hold around 140,000 clones, with roughly 80% observed a single time. The sequencing sample was made of peripheral blood. The receptors shown here come from a woman aged 60-70 years with acute or convalescent COVID-19.

This chain connects TRBV19 to TRBJ2-1, with D unclear. Germline V gene sequence: CDR1 LNHDA, CDR2 SQIVND (reference sequence). Trimming took off 1 base at V and 5 bases at J, with 3 bases between the two ends. This CDR3 is 12 amino acids long. This CDR3 is CASSIVNNEQFF. Written as DNA, the CDR3 is TGTGCCAGTAGTATAGTTAACAATGAGCAGTTCTTC.

This clone was seen more than once but under ten times. The V call is TRBV7-9, the J call TRBJ1-6; D perhaps matches TRBD1 (6 bases). Germline CDR1 and CDR2: SEHNR and FQNEAQ (reference sequence). Trimming shortened V by 3 bases and J by 0 bases, and 12 bases separated the two germline ends. CDR3 size: 17 residues. CDR3 sequence reads: CASSFRRTDSYNSPLHF. The DNA for the CDR3 is TGTGCCAGCAGCTTCCGACGGACAGACTCCTATAATTCACCCCTCCACTTT.

The chain couples TRBV6-4 to TRBJ2-7; 7 positions agree with TRBD2. This CDR3 is 13 amino acids long. CDR1 and CDR2 from the germline V gene are MRHNA and SNTAGT. Losses at the gene ends were 5 bases for V and 4 bases for J; bases not matched to a gene: 5. This chain's CDR3 is CASSWDYLYEQYF. In DNA form, the CDR3 reads TGTGCCAGCAGTTGGGACTACTTATACGAGCAGTACTTC.

This chain connects TRBV30 to TRBJ2-3; TRBD2 aligns across 14 bases. From germline, CDR1 is GTSNPN and CDR2 SVGIG (reference sequence). After removal of 4 bases from V and 6 bases from J, the junction contained 9 bases not matched to a gene. This CDR3 spans 16 amino acids. The CDR3 loop reads CAWTPGLAGARDTQYF. The CDR3 region has the DNA TGTGCCTGGACCCCGGGACTAGCGGGGGCCCGCGATACGCAGTATTTT.

V is TRBV30 and J is TRBJ2-5, with D maybe TRBD2 (5 bases). V lost 3 bases to trimming and J lost 5 bases, with 13 bases between them. The germline V gene encodes CDR1 GTSNPN and CDR2 SVGIG (reference sequence). This CDR3 is 13 amino acids long. The CDR3 DNA reads as TGTGCCTGGAGAGAGGACTCGGGGGAGACCCAGTACTTC. Translating gives CAWREDSGETQYF.

The chain couples TRBV19 to TRBJ2-1; 14 positions match TRBD2. V shed 7 bases, J shed 7 bases, and the junction held 12 bases outside the gene matches. From germline, CDR1 is LNHDA and CDR2 SQIVND (reference sequence). CDR3 length equals 17 residues. The CDR3 DNA follows: TGTGCCAGTATCTTCCCGGGACTAGCGGGAGTTGGTAATGAGCAGTTCTTC. This sequence encodes CASIFPGLAGVGNEQFF. Filled out from reference TRBV19 and TRBJ2-1, the complete variable domain reads DGGITQSPKYLFRKEGQNVTLSCEQNLNHDAMYWYRQDPGQGLRLIYYSQIVNDFQKGDIAEGYSVSREKKESFPLTVTSAQKNPTAFYLCASIFPGLAGVGNEQFFGPGTRLTVL.

The J gene is TRBJ2-3, the V gene TRBV9, with TRBD2 matching over 10 bases. The germline gives CDR1 SGDLS, CDR2 YYNGEE. The V and J ends lost 2 bases and 3 bases, in that order; junction bases with no gene match: 12. The CDR3 totals 18 residues. CDR3 loop: CASSVPNETSGYTDTQYF. The CDR3 DNA reads TGTGCCAGCAGCGTCCCTAATGAGACTAGCGGGTATACAGATACGCAGTATTTT.

The genes are TRBV2 and TRBJ2-7; D gene unclear. This CDR3 region has 10 residues. Looked up from germline, CDR1 is SNHLY and CDR2 is FYNNEI. V lost 8 bases, J lost 6 bases, and 8 bases lay in between. The CDR3 bases are TGTGCCAGCGAAGTGAGCGAGCAGTACTTC. Translating gives CASEVSEQYF.

V is TRBV30 and J is TRBJ2-2, with 9 bases aligning to TRBD1. Germline lookup yields CDR1 GTSNPN and CDR2 SVGIG (reference sequence). CDR3 length: 13 residues. With V trimmed by 4 bases and J by 7 bases, 4 bases remained unmatched. DNA of the CDR3: TGTGCCTGGAAACAGGGGGCTGGCGGGGAGCTGTTTTTT. Amino acids: CAWKQGAGGELFF.

V gene TRBV27 combines with J gene TRBJ2-3; D remains ambiguous. This CDR3 spans 13 amino acids. From germline, CDR1 is MNHEY and CDR2 SMNVEV (reference sequence). Trimming removed 9 bases from V and 1 base from J, with 11 bases in between. The CDR3 bases are TGTGCCAGTAGACTGAGAGGCACAGATACGCAGTATTTT. This codes for CASRLRGTDTQYF.